This TCR beta chain was found in a study of shared clonotypes between healthy human individuals. Across the whole study: With ages of 18 to 49, the donors were two women and a few men.

Details on this clone: The antigen is not known.

Overall study results and limits: The study found lower generation probabilities in non-shared clonotypes than in those shared by all four donors. When naive CD4 clonotypes were compared across four donors, about 5% were shared.

Germline CDR1 and CDR2: MGHRA and YSYEKL. The ends lost 0 bases at V and 3 bases at J; junction bases unmatched: 5. The CDR3 has 16 amino acids. The data were produced by immunoSEQ multiplex PCR, yet TCRdb's version contains in-frame clones alone and is incomplete. The repertoire includes under 1,100,000 clones, approximately 80% of them detected once, and 0.5% to 0.65% sits in the top ten. The chain joins TRBV4-1 to TRBJ2-1; 7 bases match TRBD2. The sample was memory CD4+ T cells from PBMCs. Subset described: CD45RA-negative fraction. This receptor was identified in a man aged 18 to 29 in good health. Some clones in this sample may be carry-over from other donors' samples. The CDR3 here is CASSQDPRTSYNEQFF. The CDR3 DNA reads as TGCGCCAGCAGCCAAGATCCCCGGACTAGCTACAATGAGCAGTTCTTC.